The TCR beta chain under discussion was sequenced for a study of tumor and adjacent non-tumor tissue in lung cancer. Study overall: Patients were aged roughly 31 to 76, roughly nine men and roughly 5 women, stage I to III. About 4.17 million productive TCRbeta reads were obtained per sample on average. Findings and limits, study-wide: In normal lung, the top 100 clones were significantly more dominant than in tumor.

The template was RNA from unsorted bulk tissue. More than 3 cm separated this lung sample from the edge of the tumor. Newly diagnosed lung cancer patients had thoracic surgery in China, August–late 2014, without prior chemotherapy. Three rounds of nested PCR, following a modified ARM-PCR protocol, produced the TCRbeta library. TCRdb re-called the multiplex PCR reads through MiXCR, storing one row per CDR3 protein. The sample lists 40,000 to 50,000 distinct CDR3 sequences; around 67% were seen once. Of note for this clonotype: What it binds is unknown. The junction departs from germline at one end; a sequencing error may be responsible.

The CDR3 contains 14 residues. Germline CDR1 reads SGHRS; CDR2 reads YFSETQ. The sequence derives from a woman aged 70-85 years with non-small cell lung cancer. This rearrangement joins TRBV5-1 to TRBJ1-1; a weak D match, TRBD1 (5 bases). The sequencing sample was made of distant non-tumor lung tissue. The CDR3 loop reads CASGFDSGATEAFF. CDR3 coding DNA: TGCGCCAGCGGCTTCGACAGCGGGGCCACTGAAGCTTTCTTT.